This T cell receptor (beta chain) came from a study of blood T cell repertoires in COVID-19. Across the whole study: Material from acute and convalescent COVID-19 was sourced from the United States, Italy and Spain. Sample material is recorded as cDNA or gDNA derived from T cells, B-cell-depleted T cells, or PBMCs.

Per the original data handling: Estimation of nucleated cell counts relied on the amplification of reference gene primers. Clones were sequenced by immunoSEQ multiplex PCR, and TCRdb holds only the in-frame ones, with some missing. Clone size and the V and J calls come from that table; the DNA yielded D and trimming. The data show roughly 100,000 clones, over 60% seen once. Germline V gene lookup returns CDR1 MDHEN and CDR2 SYDVKM. With 6 bases clipped from V and 0 bases from J, the junction kept 17 bases outside the gene matches. The CDR3 sequence is 20 residues long. Sequencing used peripheral blood. The sequence came from an older man with acute or convalescent COVID-19. The chain links TRBV28 to TRBJ1-6; 7 bases agree with TRBD1. This CDR3 is CASRRWDSFPRSSYNSPLHF. The CDR3, as DNA: TGTGCCAGCAGACGTTGGGACAGCTTTCCCAGAAGCTCCTATAATTCACCCCTCCACTTT.